One sample yielded the 26 T cell receptor beta chains listed below, sequenced in a study. The sorted Tregs were CD4+CD25+CD127-/low cells. MiXCR was run by TCRdb on the 5' RACE reads, yielding one entry per CDR3 protein. The repertoire holds under 45,000 distinct CDR3 sequences, with less than 25% as singletons. The specimen was Tregs sorted from blood. Every receptor here comes from a female donor with breast cancer.

The rearrangement links TRBV6-4 to TRBJ1-5; D is perhaps TRBD1 (5 bases). Germline loops: CDR1 MRHNA, CDR2 SNTAGT. Between the trimmed V and J ends, which lost 0 bases and 7 bases, there was a span of 13 bases. The CDR3 sequence is 15 residues long. DNA for the CDR3: TGTGCCAGCAGTGACTCGAAGGCAGGGCGCCAGCCCCAGCATTTT. Its translation is CASSDSKAGRQPQHF.

This clonotype was found many times. The rearrangement joins TRBV6-1 to TRBJ1-1, with 11 bases identical to TRBD1. Germline lookup yields CDR1 MNHNS and CDR2 SASEGT. Germline trimming cut 4 bases from V and 0 bases from J; bases unmatched to any gene: 10. CDR3 size: 18 residues. In DNA form, the CDR3 reads TGTGCCAGCAGTGGGGGGTTTGGACAGGGGGCGATGAACACTGAAGCTTTCTTT. This codes for CASSGGFGQGAMNTEAFF.

The chain combines TRBV28 with TRBJ2-1, with D tentatively TRBD1 (5 bases). The ends were cut back, 3 bases at V and 5 bases at J, with 8 bases in the middle. Looked up from germline, CDR1 is MDHEN and CDR2 is SYDVKM. This CDR3 contains 13 residues. The CDR3 sequence: CASSFQGNNEQFF. For the CDR3, the DNA is TGTGCCAGCAGTTTCCAGGGTAACAATGAGCAGTTCTTC.

This clonotype was counted only a few times. The chain couples TRBV6-1 to TRBJ1-1, with 7 positions matching TRBD1. V shed 3 bases, J shed 6 bases, and the junction held 7 bases outside the gene matches. The germline gives CDR1 MNHNS, CDR2 SASEGT. This CDR3 has 14 residues. Here the CDR3 reads CASSDRDRGPEAFF. CDR3 coding DNA: TGTGCCAGCAGTGATCGGGACAGAGGGCCTGAAGCTTTCTTT.

This clonotype occurred many times. The chain carries TRBV5-1 and TRBJ1-1; D not certain. CDR1 SGHRS and CDR2 YFSETQ come from the germline V gene. This CDR3 is built from 14 residues. Trimming took 0 bases from V and 0 from J, leaving 6 bases between them. The CDR3 DNA reads TGCGCCAGCAGCTTGGCCAGGCTGAACACTGAAGCTTTCTTT. It encodes CASSLARLNTEAFF.

This clonotype was detected many times. The chain uses TRBV9 and TRBJ2-3; D gene uncertain. Trimming stripped 3 bases from V and 2 bases from J, with 7 bases between. This CDR3 has 13 residues. The germline V gene encodes CDR1 SGDLS and CDR2 YYNGEE. CDR3 loop: CASSGENTDTQYF. The CDR3 nucleotides are TGTGCCAGCAGCGGGGAAAACACAGATACGCAGTATTTT.

V gene TRBV16 combines with J gene TRBJ2-7; 8 bases agree with TRBD2. The ends lost 0 bases at V and 3 bases at J; junction bases unmatched: 4. This CDR3 has 15 residues. Germline CDR1 reads KGHSY; CDR2 reads FQNENV. The CDR3 coding sequence is TGTGCCAGCAGCCAATCCCCGGGAGGGGGCTACGAGCAGTACTTC. This sequence encodes CASSQSPGGGYEQYF.

The chain uses TRBV30 and TRBJ2-1; 7 bases are shared with TRBD2. This CDR3 comprises 14 residues. CDR1 is GTSNPN and CDR2 is SVGIG in the germline V gene (reference sequence). Trimming removed 1 base from V and 1 base from J; junction bases left unmatched: 1. The CDR3 is CAWSGGSSYNEQFF. CDR3 bases: TGTGCCTGGAGTGGCGGGAGTTCCTACAATGAGCAGTTCTTC. Full variable domain (outside the CDR3, taken from reference TRBV30 and TRBJ2-1): SQTIHQWPATLVQPVGSPLSLECTVEGTSNPNLYWYRQAAGRGLQLLFYSVGIGQISSEVPQNLSASRPQDRQFILSSKKLLLSDSGFYLCAWSGGSSYNEQFFGPGTRLTVL.

The chain has TRBV18 and TRBJ2-7; 7 bases agree with TRBD2. CDR3 size: 15 residues. Germline CDR1 reads KGHSH; CDR2 reads LQKENI. V dropped 5 bases and J dropped 4; count of bases not matched to a gene: 11. The CDR3: CASSSTGTNLYEQYF. CDR3 coding DNA: TGTGCCAGCTCATCCACCGGGACTAACCTTTACGAGCAGTACTTC.

This clonotype was seen only a few times. The chain recombines TRBV29-1 with TRBJ2-3; 9 positions match TRBD2. Germline lookup yields CDR1 SQVTM and CDR2 ANQGSEA. The CDR3 sequence is 16 residues long. Trimming at V came to 4 bases and at J to 0 bases, leaving 8 bases not matched to a gene. CDR3 sequence (DNA): TGCAGCGTTGGGCTAGCGGGGAGGACTAGCACAGATACGCAGTATTTT. It is translated as CSVGLAGRTSTDTQYF.

This clonotype was counted only a few times. This chain uses TRBV5-1 with TRBJ1-3, with D unresolved. Germline lookup yields CDR1 SGHRS and CDR2 YFSETQ. The CDR3 has 14 residues. The ends were cut back, 4 bases at V and 4 bases at J, with 12 bases in the middle. This CDR3 reads CASSPELGGNTIYF. Here the CDR3 DNA reads TGCGCCAGCAGCCCCGAGCTAGGGGGAAACACCATATATTTT.

The CDR3 protein is CSAQSDPSGNTIYF. The DNA of the CDR3 is TGCAGTGCCCAAAGTGATCCATCTGGAAACACCATATATTTT. The chain recombines TRBV20-1 with TRBJ1-3; no clear D gene. Germline V CDR1 and CDR2: DFQATT, SNEGSKA (reference sequence). The CDR3 length is 14 residues. With 6 bases removed from V and 1 base from J, the gap between germline ends came to 13 bases.

The table lists this clonotype with many counts. V and J are TRBV29-1 and TRBJ2-7; TRBD1 might be the D (5 bases). The CDR3 has 15 residues. Trimming pared 0 bases from V and 4 bases from J, leaving 16 bases between. Germline lookup yields CDR1 SQVTM and CDR2 ANQGSEA. CDR3 nucleotides: TGCAGCGTTGAAGATAATACAGGTCCCTATTACGAGCAGTACTTC. As protein: CSVEDNTGPYYEQYF.

Worth noting for this clonotype: One base away lies a much larger clone, so this may be a sequencing read error. This chain joins TRBV5-1 and TRBJ1-1; D is unclear. The CDR3 is made up of 14 amino acids. Germline assignment: CDR1 SGHRS and CDR2 YFSETQ. CDR3 region: CTSSVAGGSPEAFF. As DNA, the CDR3 is TGCACCAGCAGCGTCGCTGGCGGTAGTCCTGAAGCTTTCTTT.

This clonotype was recorded a few times. The V gene is TRBV3-1, the J gene TRBJ2-1; 10 bases agree with TRBD2. The J segment lost 4 bases and the V segment lost 1 base, leaving 10 bases of the junction unmatched. CDR3 length: 18 residues. Germline loops: CDR1 LGHDT, CDR2 YNNKEL (reference sequence). The CDR3 coding sequence is TGTGCCAGCAGCCAAGGTCTCCTAGCGGGAGTTCGGTACAATGAGCAGTTCTTC. As protein: CASSQGLLAGVRYNEQFF.

This clonotype has ten or more counts. V usage is TRBV5-1 and J usage is TRBJ2-5; TRBD1 matches at 7 bases. Germline CDR1 SGHRS, CDR2 YFSETQ. This CDR3 has 16 amino acids. V shed 3 bases and J 10 bases; nucleotides not matched to a gene: 18. The CDR3 spells CASSSRPTGSGDNQYF. The CDR3 bases are TGCGCCAGCAGCTCCCGCCCGACAGGGAGTGGGGATAACCAGTACTTC.

This clonotype was seen a handful of times. The chain uses TRBV6-4 and TRBJ2-1; 8 nucleotides align to TRBD1. The trim removed 5 bases at V and 4 bases at J, leaving 7 bases unmatched. The CDR3 has 15 amino acids. Germline CDR1 is MRHNA and CDR2 is SNTAGT. CDR3 residues: CASSNGQGTYNEQFF. The CDR3 DNA reads as TGTGCCAGCAGTAACGGACAGGGCACGTACAATGAGCAGTTCTTC.

Only a few counts were recorded for this clonotype. This sequence joins TRBV20-1 and TRBJ2-6, with D possibly TRBD1 on 6 matching bases. Looked up from germline, CDR1 is DFQATT and CDR2 is SNEGSKA (reference sequence). The CDR3 runs to 15 residues. V was cut by 4 bases and J by 0 bases, with 10 bases left in between. The CDR3 loop reads CSATDRPSGANVLTF. The DNA for the CDR3 is TGCAGTGCTACGGACAGACCCTCTGGGGCCAACGTCCTGACTTTC.

This clonotype was seen more than once but under ten times. At one boundary the junction diverges from the germline segment, which might be a read error. The gene calls are TRBV15 and TRBJ2-4, with 12 bases that match TRBD2. Germline loops: CDR1 LNHNV, CDR2 YYDKDF (reference sequence). This CDR3 has 18 amino acids. In DNA, the CDR3 is TGTACCACCAGGAGCGCTAGCGGGAGGGCCGTTTCCAAAAACATTCAGTACTTC. Encoded protein: CTTRSASGRAVSKNIQYF.

The table lists this clonotype with a few counts. The gene calls are TRBV7-8 and TRBJ2-7, with D maybe TRBD2 (6 bases). The CDR3 consists of 16 residues. Trimming took 5 bases from V and 6 from J, leaving 23 bases between them. Germline V gene data show CDR1 as SGHVS and CDR2 as FQNEAQ. The CDR3 DNA reads TGTGCCAGCAGCCGAGCAGGGAGGATGAGTGCGCGCGAGCAGTACTTC. It is translated as CASSRAGRMSAREQYF.

Comments on this clonotype: A much larger clone is a single base away; this may be a read error. The gene calls are TRBV20-1 and TRBJ2-5, with 7 bases lining up with TRBD1. Germline CDR1 and CDR2: DFQATT and SNEGSKA (reference sequence). This CDR3 comprises 15 residues. The J segment lost 6 bases and the V segment lost 2 bases, leaving 12 bases of the junction unmatched. CDR3 coding DNA: TGCAGTGCTAGACCCCAAGACAGGGATTGGAAGACCCAGTACTTC. Translated: CSARPQDRDWKTQYF.

This clonotype was counted at least ten times. The chain couples TRBV9 to TRBJ2-5; either TRBD1 or TRBD2 may fit D (5 bases each). CDR3 length: 17 amino acids. Germline V lookup: CDR1 SGDLS, CDR2 YYNGEE. V shed 0 bases and J shed 5 bases, with 20 bases lying between them. This CDR3 is CASSVATGQGLTETQYF. The CDR3 DNA reads TGTGCCAGCAGCGTAGCTACGGGGCAGGGTCTAACGGAGACCCAGTACTTC.

This clonotype was recorded a few times. The chain has TRBV12-3 or TRBV12-4 and TRBJ2-7; weak D call: TRBD1 (5 bases). The CDR3 loop spans 12 amino acids. Trimming removed 5 bases from V and 5 bases from J, with 10 bases in between. The CDR3 DNA sequence: TGTGCCAGCAGTCCAGACAGCCACGAGCAGTACTTC. Its protein product is CASSPDSHEQYF.

Notes on this clonotype: The conserved final phenylalanine or tryptophan is absent from the CDR3, which likely points to a read error. The DNA is left out, because the CDR3 cannot be placed on it with certainty; the CDR3 is given as TCRdb lists it. The chain combines TRBV20-1 with TRBJ1-2; TRBD1, as called in the table, went unchecked against the DNA. The CDR3 has 14 residues if both end residues are counted. CDR1 is DFQATT, CDR2 SNEGSKA, per germline (reference sequence). CDR3 sequence reads: CSARTGALSYGYTC.

This clonotype appeared a few times. V and J are TRBV29-1 and TRBJ2-2; D might be TRBD2 (5 bases). The CDR3 has 13 residues. V gave up 5 bases and J gave up 4 bases, with 11 bases separating them. Germline V gene data show CDR1 as SQVTM and CDR2 as ANQGSEA. The CDR3 here is CSVQTRGTGELFF. In DNA form, the CDR3 reads TGCAGCGTTCAGACACGGGGCACCGGGGAGCTGTTTTTT.

The V and J genes are TRBV7-9 and TRBJ2-7; D call uncertain. Germline V gene sequence: CDR1 SEHNR, CDR2 FQNEAQ (reference sequence). The V gene lost 1 base and the J gene lost 5 bases, with 15 bases spanning the gap. This CDR3 comprises 15 residues. CDR3 nucleotides: TGTGCCAGCAGCTTAGTTTTGGGGATGGCGGACGAGCAGTACTTC. Translating gives CASSLVLGMADEQYF. The variable domain in full, with the rest retrieved from reference TRBV7-9 and TRBJ2-7, is DTGVSQNPRHKITKRGQNVTFRCDPISEHNRLYWYRQTLGQGPEFLTYFQNEAQLEKSRLLSDRFSAERPKGSFSTLEIQRTEQGDSAMYLCASSLVLGMADEQYFGPGTRLTVT.